This T cell receptor beta chain was observed in a study of beta chain features in type 1 diabetes. The germline CDR1 and CDR2 sequences are LNHDA and SQIVND (reference sequence). This CDR3 is 14 amino acids long. V lost 3 bases and J 0 bases, leaving 6 bases between the germline ends. As every portion of the isolated RNA was reverse transcribed, the sequencing read expressed TCRB transcripts. Assay: immunoSEQ multiplex PCR; the TCRdb copy retains only in-frame clones and omits some. This sample yields about 220,000 clones, of which roughly 11% are seen a single time; approximately 1.5% belongs to the top ten. This clone was counted a few times. Other DNA sequences in the same sample also yield this CDR3.

What was sequenced was central memory CD4+ T cells from blood. The receptor comes from a man younger than 35 in good health. The J gene is TRBJ2-4, the V gene TRBV19; no definite D call. The CDR3 loop is CASSIGLAKNIQYF. Here the CDR3 DNA reads TGTGCCAGTAGTATTGGCCTAGCCAAAAACATTCAGTACTTC.